The T cell receptor beta chain under discussion was sequenced for a study of blood T cell repertoires in COVID-19. At the level of the study: The United States, Italy and Spain were the sources of the acute and convalescent COVID-19 samples. Nucleic acid was either cDNA or gDNA, and it came from T cells, B-cell-depleted T cells, or PBMCs.

Original data processing: For nucleated cells, counts were estimated from reference gene primer amplification. Assay: immunoSEQ multiplex PCR; the TCRdb copy retains only in-frame clones and omits some. V and J calls and clone size follow that table, whereas D and trimming were derived from the DNA. The table records 130,000 to 150,000 clones, around nine tenths of them present only once. Trimming took 4 bases from V and 4 from J; bases not matched to a gene: 5. The CDR3 runs to 15 residues. The V gene's germline CDR1 is KGHSH and CDR2 LQKENI. Sequencing was carried out using peripheral blood. This sequence joins TRBV18 and TRBJ2-7; 12 positions agree with TRBD2. The TCR was taken from a human donor in a cohort sampled during active COVID-19. This CDR3 reads CASSQTSGGPYEQYF. CDR3 coding DNA: TGTGCCAGCTCACAAACTAGCGGGGGGCCTTACGAGCAGTACTTC.